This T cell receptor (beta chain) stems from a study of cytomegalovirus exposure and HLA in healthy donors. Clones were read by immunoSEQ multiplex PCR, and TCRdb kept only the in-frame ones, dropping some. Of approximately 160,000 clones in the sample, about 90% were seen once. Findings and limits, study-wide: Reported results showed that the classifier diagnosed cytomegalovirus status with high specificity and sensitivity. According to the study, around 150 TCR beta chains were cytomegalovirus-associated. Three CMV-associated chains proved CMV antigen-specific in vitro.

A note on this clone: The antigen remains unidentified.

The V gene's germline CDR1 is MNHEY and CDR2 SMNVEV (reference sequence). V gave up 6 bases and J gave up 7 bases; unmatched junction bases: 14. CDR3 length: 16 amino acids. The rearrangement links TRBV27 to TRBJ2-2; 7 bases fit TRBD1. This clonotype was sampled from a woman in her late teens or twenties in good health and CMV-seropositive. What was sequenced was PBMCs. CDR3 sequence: CASSPRQGEMSGELFF. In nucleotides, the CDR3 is TGTGCCAGCAGCCCCAGACAGGGAGAAATGAGCGGGGAGCTGTTTTTT.